This TCR beta chain emerged from a study of shared clonotypes between healthy human individuals. This CDR3 spans 14 amino acids. Germline V gene sequence: CDR1 GTSNPN, CDR2 SVGIG (reference sequence). V lost 7 bases, J lost 7 bases, and 19 bases lay in between. Produced via immunoSEQ multiplex PCR; TCRdb's table is partial and in-frame only. The top ten clones hold 0.13% of a sample with some 2,000,000 clones, about 94% of them seen once. About this clone itself: As yet, its antigen is unknown.

Study-wide findings and caveats: It was the few donors that limited the genetic and exposure-history diversity represented. Between a handful of donors, naive CD4 clonotypes were shared at a level of about 5.3%.

The clonotype comes from a man aged 18 to 29 in good health. The chain recombines TRBV30 with TRBJ1-4, with D possibly being TRBD1 (6 bases). Sequencing was performed on naive CD4+ T cells sorted from blood. The subset denotes: CD45RA+ positively selected. The CDR3 sequence: CAYTVRGEGEKLFF. Written as DNA, the CDR3 is TGTGCCTACACAGTTAGGGGGGAAGGTGAAAAACTGTTTTTT.